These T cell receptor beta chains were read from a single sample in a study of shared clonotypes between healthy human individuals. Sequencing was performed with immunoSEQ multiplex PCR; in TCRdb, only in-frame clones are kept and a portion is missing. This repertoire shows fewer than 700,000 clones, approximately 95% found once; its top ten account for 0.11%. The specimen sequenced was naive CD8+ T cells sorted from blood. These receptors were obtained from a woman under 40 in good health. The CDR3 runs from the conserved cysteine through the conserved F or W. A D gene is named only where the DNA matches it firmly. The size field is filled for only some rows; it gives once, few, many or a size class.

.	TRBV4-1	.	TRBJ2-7	TGCGCCAGCAGCCAAGACAGGAGCGGACCCTACGAGCAGTACTTC	CASSQDRSGPYEQYF
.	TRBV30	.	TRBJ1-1	TGTGCCTGGAGTGTAGGGTCGCTGGGGGGTACTGAAGCTTTCTTT	CAWSVGSLGGTEAFF
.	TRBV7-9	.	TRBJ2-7	TGTGCCAGCAGCGCGGGAAGTAACTCCTACGAGCAGTACTTC	CASSAGSNSYEQYF
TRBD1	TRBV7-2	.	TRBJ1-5	TGTGCCAGCAGCTTAGCAGGGGGCACGGATCAGCCCCAGCATTTT	CASSLAGGTDQPQHF
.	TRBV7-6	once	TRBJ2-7	TGTGCCAGCAGCCAGGGACCGGGGGAGCAGTACTTC	CASSQGPGEQYF
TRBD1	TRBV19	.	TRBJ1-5	TGTGCCACCGGACAGGGGCACCAGCATTTT	CATGQGHQHF
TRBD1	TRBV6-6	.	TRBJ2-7	TGTGCCAGCAGCTCCGACAGGGCCGACAACGAGCAGTACTTC	CASSSDRADNEQYF
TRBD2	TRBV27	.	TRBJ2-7	TGTGCCAGCAGTCCCGGGACTAGCGGGGCATTAGAGCAGTACTTC	CASSPGTSGALEQYF
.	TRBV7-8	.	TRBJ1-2	TGTGCCAGCAGCTTATTTGCAGGGGATGGCTACACCTTC	CASSLFAGDGYTF
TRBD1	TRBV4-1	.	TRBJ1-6	TGCGCCAGCAGCCAAGAAGGGCCCAGGGGGTATAATTCACCCCTCCACTTT	CASSQEGPRGYNSPLHF
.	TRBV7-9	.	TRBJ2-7	TGTGCCAGCAGCGCTCCCATTGTGTTTGAGCAGTACTTC	CASSAPIVFEQYF
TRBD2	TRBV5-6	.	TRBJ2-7	TGTGCCAGCAGCCCGGGGCGGGAGTTCTCCTACGAGCAGTACTTC	CASSPGREFSYEQYF
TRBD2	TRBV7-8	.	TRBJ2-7	TGTGCCAGCAGCTTAGCGGTTAGCGGGAGTTACGAGCAGTACTTC	CASSLAVSGSYEQYF
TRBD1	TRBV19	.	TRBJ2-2	TGTGCCAGTAGTACGCGGGACAGGGTAACCGGGGAGCTGTTTTTT	CASSTRDRVTGELFF
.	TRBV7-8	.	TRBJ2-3	TGTGCCAGCAGCTTAGGTAGCGGACACACAGATACGCAGTATTTT	CASSLGSGHTDTQYF
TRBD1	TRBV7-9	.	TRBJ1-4	TGTGCCAGCAGCTTATCCTTGCTGGACAGGGGAGGAAAACTGTTTTTT	CASSLSLLDRGGKLFF
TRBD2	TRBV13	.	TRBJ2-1	TGTGCCAGCAGCCCTGAAAGCGGGAGTAGCTCCTACAATGAGCAGTTCTTC	CASSPESGSSSYNEQFF
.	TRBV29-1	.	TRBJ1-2	TGCAGCGTTGAGGACAGAACTAACTATGGCTACACCTTC	CSVEDRTNYGYTF
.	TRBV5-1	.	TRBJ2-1	TGCGCCAGCAGCTTGGGGCGGCACAATGAGCAGTTCTTC	CASSLGRHNEQFF
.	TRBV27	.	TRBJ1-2	TGTGCCAGCCGGACGGGTTCTCTAGGCTACACCTTC	CASRTGSLGYTF
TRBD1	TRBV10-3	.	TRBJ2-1	TGTGCCATCAAGGACAGGGCAGGTGAGCAGTTCTTC	CAIKDRAGEQFF
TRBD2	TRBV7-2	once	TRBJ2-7	TGTGCCAGCAGCTTAGGTTATAGCGGGAGGGCCTACGAGCAGTACTTC	CASSLGYSGRAYEQYF
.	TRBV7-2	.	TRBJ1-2	TGTGCCAGCAGCCCCGAGGGAGGCCTTCACTTCTATGGCTACACCTTC	CASSPEGGLHFYGYTF
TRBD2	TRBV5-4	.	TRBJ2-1	TGTGCCAGCAGCTTGGAATCACTAGCGGGAGTCCTGGATGAGCAGTTCTTC	CASSLESLAGVLDEQFF
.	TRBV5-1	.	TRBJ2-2	TGCGCCAGCAGCTTGGGGCAGATGAACACCGGGGAGCTGTTTTTT	CASSLGQMNTGELFF
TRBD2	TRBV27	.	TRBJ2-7	TGTGCCAGCAGGCAGCGGGAGGGCCGGGGAGAGCAGTACTTC	CASRQREGRGEQYF
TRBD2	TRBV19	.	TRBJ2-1	TGTGCCAGTAGTATAGTCTTTCTGAGACTAGCGGTACACAATGAGCAGTTCTTC	CASSIVFLRLAVHNEQFF
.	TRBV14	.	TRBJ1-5	TGTGCCAGCAGCCAAGATGTGGGTCAGCCCCAGCATTTT	CASSQDVGQPQHF
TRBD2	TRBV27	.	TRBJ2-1	TGTGCCAGCAGTCTAGCGGGAACCTACAATGAGCAGTTCTTC	CASSLAGTYNEQFF
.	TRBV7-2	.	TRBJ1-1	TGTGCCAGCAGCTTAGCCGGGGGAGGGGTGAGCACTGAAGCTTTCTTT	CASSLAGGGVSTEAFF
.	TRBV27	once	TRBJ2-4	TGTGCCAGCAGTTACGGAGCAGAAAACATTCAGTACTTC	CASSYGAENIQYF
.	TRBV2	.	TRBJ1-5	TGTGCCAGCAGTGACCAGAGGAATCAGCCCCAGCATTTT	CASSDQRNQPQHF
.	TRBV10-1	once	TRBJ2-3	TGCGCCAGCAGTGAACCGGGAGTGAGCACAGATACGCAGTATTTT	CASSEPGVSTDTQYF
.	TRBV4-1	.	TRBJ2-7	TGCGCCAGCAGCCAGGGCAACGAGCAGTACTTC	CASSQGNEQYF
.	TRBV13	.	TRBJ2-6	TGTGCCAGCAGCCCGACAGGCTTATCTGGGGCCAACGTCCTGACTTTC	CASSPTGLSGANVLTF
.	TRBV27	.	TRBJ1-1	TGTGCCAGCAGTTTTAATCCGGGAGGGAACACTGAAGCTTTCTTT	CASSFNPGGNTEAFF
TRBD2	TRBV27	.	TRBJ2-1	TGTGCCAGCAGTTTAAGTAGCGGGGGGGTCAATGAGCAGTTCTTC	CASSLSSGGVNEQFF
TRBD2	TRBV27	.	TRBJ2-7	TGTGCCAGCAGTTTAGGCTCCGGGACTAGCGGGAGGGAATCCGAGCAGTACTTC	CASSLGSGTSGRESEQYF
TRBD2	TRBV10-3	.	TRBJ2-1	TGTGCCATCAGGGGGGGACTAGCGGGAGGGCATGAGCAGTTCTTC	CAIRGGLAGGHEQFF